The entry below describes one T cell receptor beta chain. The antigen is undetermined. The data stem from a study of T-cell memory formation after mild COVID-19. Study in general: Largely, the TCR clusters proved donor specific. Study-wide points: The study found balanced CD4/CD8 in clones contracting day 15 to 85 and a CD4+ lean in later expanders.

One entry per CDR3 protein results from TCRdb running MiXCR on the 5' RACE reads. Of 450,000 to 700,000 distinct CDR3 sequences listed, roughly 17% were seen once; the top ten hold about 12%. The CDR3 runs 14 residues. Trimming took 1 base from V and 2 from J, leaving 6 bases between them. Germline CDR1 reads SNHLY; CDR2 reads FYNNEI. This TCR was sampled from an adult woman who had mild COVID-19 (a few samples of this study predate the infection). Cell type and time point are not known. The chain has TRBV2 and TRBJ1-5; no reliable D call. Sequencing was done on a sample of PBMCs or a T cell subset sorted from them (not recorded which). The DNA for the CDR3 is TGTGCCAGCAGTGAAGGTCCCCGCAATCAGCCCCAGCATTTT. As protein: CASSEGPRNQPQHF.